This T cell receptor (beta chain) came from a study of blood T cell repertoires in COVID-19. In the study overall: COVID-19 samples collected from the United States, Italy and Spain covered acute and convalescent phases.

Using immunoSEQ multiplex PCR, the repertoire was profiled, and TCRdb retains in-frame clones only, with some absent. The sample includes tens of thousands of clones, more than 65% of them seen just once. This receptor was taken from a man aged 65 to 85 with acute or convalescent COVID-19. Sequencing used peripheral blood.

The CDR3 sequence: CASSPGTGGRGTEAFF. As DNA, the CDR3 is TGTGCCAGCAGCCCCGGGACAGGGGGCCGGGGCACTGAAGCTTTCTTT. This sequence joins TRBV5-4 and TRBJ1-1, with 12 positions matching TRBD1. The CDR3 spans 16 residues. CDR1 is SGHNT, CDR2 YYREEE, per germline (reference sequence). V shed 4 bases, J shed 4 bases, and the junction held 8 bases outside the gene matches.